These 9 T cell receptor beta chains originate from one sample sequenced in a study of blood T cell repertoires in COVID-19. Profiling relied on immunoSEQ multiplex PCR, and the TCRdb table lists in-frame clones only, not all of them. Of roughly 400,000 clones listed, 88% are singletons. The sequencing sample was made of PBMCs or T cells enriched from blood (not recorded which). All receptors come from a woman between 40 and 55 years old with acute COVID-19.

The chain recombines TRBV30 with TRBJ1-1, with TRBD1 identical over 9 bases. The CDR3 is made up of 12 amino acids. Trimming cost V 6 bases and J 6 bases; bases outside gene matches: 5. From germline, CDR1 is GTSNPN and CDR2 SVGIG (reference sequence). CDR3 coding DNA: TGTGCCTGTGGACAGGGGAGATCTGAAGCTTTCTTT. It encodes CACGQGRSEAFF.

The rearrangement joins TRBV3-1 (or the pseudogene TRBV3-2) to TRBJ2-1; D perhaps matches TRBD1 (6 bases). Per germline, CDR1 LGHDT and CDR2 YNNKEL (reference sequence). With 4 bases removed from V and 14 bases from J, the gap between germline ends came to 18 bases. The CDR3 runs to 13 residues. In DNA form, the CDR3 reads TGTGCCAGCAGCCTAAGGAGGACAGCCAGCAAGTTCTTC. This encodes CASSLRRTASKFF.

The chain recombines TRBV27 with TRBJ2-5; the match to TRBD2 covers 11 bases. The CDR3 loop spans 16 amino acids. Germline V gene sequence: CDR1 MNHEY, CDR2 SMNVEV (reference sequence). Unmatched junction bases numbered 4, after V lost 0 bases and J lost 4 bases. CDR3 sequence: CASSLSGTSGGETQYF. CDR3 DNA sequence: TGTGCCAGCAGTTTATCCGGGACTAGCGGAGGAGAGACCCAGTACTTC.

The rearrangement uses TRBV20-1 and TRBJ2-4, with 7 bases matching TRBD2. The CDR3 has 15 amino acids. Germline values: CDR1 DFQATT, CDR2 SNEGSKA (reference sequence). J was trimmed by 0 bases and V by 3 bases; bases with no gene match: 5. In DNA, the CDR3 is TGCAGTGCTAGTCCCGGGGAGGGAGCCAAAAACATTCAGTACTTC. This translates into CSASPGEGAKNIQYF.

V gene TRBV7-9 combines with J gene TRBJ1-2; 12 positions match TRBD1. The V gene end was trimmed by 3 bases and the J gene end by 4 bases; junction bases not matched to a gene: 6. CDR3 size: 16 residues. In germline, CDR1 is SEHNR, CDR2 FQNEAQ (reference sequence). The chain's CDR3 is CASSLGQGASGYGYTF. The CDR3 DNA reads as TGTGCCAGCAGCTTGGGACAGGGGGCTTCAGGCTATGGCTACACCTTC.

V is TRBV9 and J is TRBJ1-2; D uncertain. Germline lookup yields CDR1 SGDLS and CDR2 YYNGEE. This CDR3 is built from 14 residues. V lost 0 bases to trimming and J lost 7 bases, with 13 bases between them. The CDR3 sequence is CASSVGSGAGGYTF. The CDR3 DNA is TGTGCCAGCAGCGTAGGTTCAGGCGCCGGTGGCTACACCTTC.

The chain has TRBV25-1 and TRBJ2-3, with D maybe TRBD2 (7 bases). The CDR3 sequence is 15 residues long. CDR1 MGHDK and CDR2 SYGVNS come from the germline V gene. The V gene lost 7 bases and the J gene lost 0 bases, with 14 bases spanning the gap. The CDR3 DNA reads as TGTGCCAGCACCCAGGGGAGGGGTAGCACAGATACGCAGTATTTT. Its translation: CASTQGRGSTDTQYF.

The chain links TRBV6-1 to TRBJ1-5; no reliable D call. Germline-derived CDR1 and CDR2 are MNHNS and SASEGT. Trimming stripped 2 bases from V and 3 bases from J, with 8 bases between. The length of the CDR3 is 14 residues. This chain's CDR3 is CASSESTYNQPQHF. Written as DNA, the CDR3 is TGTGCCAGCAGTGAAAGCACTTACAATCAGCCCCAGCATTTT.

This clone was detected once. This specimen includes other DNA sequences encoding the same CDR3. The rearrangement uses TRBV14 and TRBJ1-1, with D tentatively TRBD1 (5 bases). This CDR3 is 13 amino acids long. Germline V gene data show CDR1 as SGHDN and CDR2 as FVKESK. Deletions cut 1 base from V and 5 bases from J, with 8 bases between. The CDR3 loop reads CASSQVRGTEAFF. In nucleotides, the CDR3 is TGTGCCAGCAGCCAAGTTAGGGGTACTGAAGCTTTCTTT.